The table lists the clone carrying this T cell receptor (beta chain) with many counts. No donor had other autoimmune disease, uncontrolled infection, pregnancy or lactation. Trimming removed 2 bases from V and 0 bases from J, with 13 bases in between. The germline gives CDR1 MNHEY, CDR2 SVGAGI. The CDR3 runs to 17 residues. The data originate from a study of Graves' ophthalmopathy and Graves' hyperthyroidism. The authors amplified TCR beta CDR3 regions, and they did so from RNA transcripts for repertoire sequencing. An opening RT-PCR round employed HTBI primers and preceded a second-round multiplex PCR. MiXCR, applied by TCRdb to the multiplex PCR reads, yields one record per CDR3 protein. The data show approximately 460,000 distinct CDR3 sequences, around 14% seen once.

Material for sequencing was blood. The rearrangement joins TRBV6-5 to TRBJ2-2; D is undetermined. The clonotype originates from a woman aged 25 to 39 with Graves' ophthalmopathy. CDR3 in DNA: TGTGCCAGCAGTTACGCCGTTGAGTTCGCGAACACCGGGGAGCTGTTTTTT. Encoded protein: CASSYAVEFANTGELFF.